Below, 13 T cell receptor beta chains from the same sample are listed, as sequenced in a study of blood T cell repertoires in COVID-19. TCRdb keeps only in-frame clones here, not all; method: immunoSEQ multiplex PCR. The profile covers about 43,000 clones, with roughly nine tenths appearing a single time and roughly 9.2% taken by the ten largest. Source material: peripheral blood. These receptors were collected from a human donor in a cohort sampled during active COVID-19.

This chain joins TRBV28 and TRBJ1-1; 7 nucleotides align to TRBD1. Unmatched junction bases numbered 8, after V lost 5 bases and J lost 11 bases. The CDR3 runs 12 residues. The germline CDR1 and CDR2 sequences are MDHEN and SYDVKM. CDR3 nucleotides: TGTGCCAGCAGTGCGCCGGGACAGAGTGCTTTCTTT. Protein sequence: CASSAPGQSAFF.

V is TRBV7-2 and J is TRBJ2-5; 9 bases agree with TRBD1. The trim removed 4 bases at V and 5 bases at J, leaving 2 bases unmatched. This CDR3 comprises 13 residues. CDR1 and CDR2 (germline): SGHTA, FQGNSA. The CDR3 loop is CASSWDRDETQYF. The CDR3, as DNA: TGTGCCAGCAGCTGGGACAGGGACGAGACCCAGTACTTC.

This clone appeared once. The chain uses TRBV3-1 (or the pseudogene TRBV3-2) and TRBJ1-4; D perhaps matches TRBD1 (5 bases). The CDR3 contains 16 residues. Trimming took 3 bases from V and 2 from J, leaving 13 bases between them. Germline V gene sequence: CDR1 LGHDT, CDR2 YNNKEL (reference sequence). The chain's CDR3 is CASSQGGGITNEKLFF. CDR3 nucleotides: TGTGCCAGCAGCCAGGGGGGGGGAATTACTAATGAAAAACTGTTTTTT.

The V and J genes are TRBV12-5 and TRBJ2-1, with 8 bases fitting TRBD1. V shed 1 base and J 3 bases; nucleotides not matched to a gene: 17. CDR1 and CDR2 from the germline V gene are LGHNT and FRNRAP. The length of the CDR3 is 20 residues. The CDR3 loop is CASGLATTGQEPLFYNEQFF. The CDR3 nucleotides read TGTGCTAGTGGTTTGGCAACTACGGGACAGGAACCTTTATTCTACAATGAGCAGTTCTTC.

The chain is built from TRBV14 and TRBJ2-7, with 11 bases matching TRBD2. Germline trimming cut 4 bases from V and 1 base from J; bases unmatched to any gene: 3. CDR3 size: 15 residues. Germline-derived CDR1 and CDR2 are SGHDN and FVKESK. For the CDR3, the DNA is TGTGCCAGCAGCCCCCGGACTAGCGGGTCCTACGAGCAGTACTTC. Its translation: CASSPRTSGSYEQYF.

CDR3 amino acids: CASSLTGRDTDTQYF. The CDR3 region has the DNA TGTGCCAGCAGCTTGACAGGGCGAGACACAGATACGCAGTATTTT. V usage is TRBV5-4 and J usage is TRBJ2-3; TRBD1 is a possible D gene (6 bases). The CDR3 is made up of 15 amino acids. Germline V gene sequence: CDR1 SGHNT, CDR2 YYREEE (reference sequence). The ends were cut back, 1 base at V and 2 bases at J, with 11 bases in the middle.

The chain employs TRBV5-5 and TRBJ1-4; unclear D gene. The ends were cut back, 4 bases at V and 1 base at J, with 11 bases in the middle. The CDR3 extends over 15 amino acids. CDR1 SGHKS and CDR2 YYEKEE come from the germline V gene (reference sequence). The CDR3 region is CASSPAGGTNEKLFF. CDR3 nucleotides: TGTGCCAGCAGCCCGGCGGGCGGAACTAATGAAAAACTGTTTTTT.

This clone came up a few times. The chain joins TRBV6-6 to TRBJ2-7; 8 bases agree with TRBD2. The length of the CDR3 is 13 residues. Germline lookup yields CDR1 MNHNY and CDR2 SVGAGI (reference sequence). V dropped 11 bases and J dropped 0; count of bases not matched to a gene: 6. In nucleotides, the CDR3 is TGTGCCGTCGGAGCGGGGGTCTCCTACGAGCAGTACTTC. The encoded protein is CAVGAGVSYEQYF.

V and J are TRBV19 and TRBJ1-2, with D possibly matching TRBD1 (5 bases). V was pared by 7 bases and J by 4 bases, with 19 bases between. Germline V gene sequence: CDR1 LNHDA, CDR2 SQIVND (reference sequence). The CDR3 has 15 residues. Here the CDR3 DNA reads TGTGCCAGTATCCTCAACGGGGGAAAGAGCTATGGCTACACCTTC. Its protein is CASILNGGKSYGYTF. The full variable domain, rest sourced from reference TRBV19 and TRBJ1-2, is DGGITQSPKYLFRKEGQNVTLSCEQNLNHDAMYWYRQDPGQGLRLIYYSQIVNDFQKGDIAEGYSVSREKKESFPLTVTSAQKNPTAFYLCASILNGGKSYGYTFGSGTRLTVV.

The rearrangement uses TRBV4-1 and TRBJ1-4; 8 bases fit TRBD1. The length of the CDR3 is 17 residues. CDR1 and CDR2 from the germline V gene are MGHRA and YSYEKL. With 5 bases clipped from V and 1 base from J, the junction kept 9 bases outside the gene matches. This chain's CDR3 is CASSAPGQAITNEKLFF. CDR3 in DNA: TGCGCCAGCAGCGCCCCGGGACAGGCGATAACTAATGAAAAACTGTTTTTT.

The J gene is TRBJ2-3, the V gene TRBV11-2; 9 bases line up with TRBD2. CDR3 length: 14 residues. Germline V CDR1 and CDR2: SGHAT, FQNNGV. V trimming: 4 bases; J trimming: 4 bases; junction bases outside the gene matches: 3. CDR3 DNA sequence: TGTGCCAGCAGCTCCGGACTAGCGCCAGATACGCAGTATTTT. Protein product: CASSSGLAPDTQYF.

The J gene is TRBJ1-6, the V gene TRBV19, with 7 positions matching TRBD1. This CDR3 is built from 14 residues. Germline V CDR1 and CDR2: LNHDA, SQIVND (reference sequence). V shed 3 bases, J shed 12 bases, and the junction held 8 bases outside the gene matches. The CDR3 sequence: CASSIKGRGEPLHF. The CDR3, as DNA: TGTGCCAGTAGTATTAAGGGCAGGGGGGAACCCCTCCACTTT.

The gene calls are TRBV15 and TRBJ2-5, with a weak D call TRBD1 (6 bases). The CDR3 length is 16 residues. Germline assignment: CDR1 LNHNV and CDR2 YYDKDF (reference sequence). Trimming took off 0 bases at V and 4 bases at J, with 15 bases between the two ends. CDR3: CATSRDQTGERETQYF. The CDR3 DNA reads TGTGCCACCAGCAGAGATCAGACAGGAGAAAGAGAGACCCAGTACTTC.